The 21 T cell receptor beta chains in this list originate from one sample, sequenced in a study of blood T cell repertoires in COVID-19. Data came from immunoSEQ multiplex PCR; TCRdb stores just in-frame clones and leaves some out. Here the sample spans roughly 200,000 clones, 80% to 85% being singletons. Sequences were obtained from peripheral blood. Every receptor here comes from a woman at least 80 years old with COVID-19, enrolled during active disease.

V gene TRBV10-2 combines with J gene TRBJ2-2, with D possibly being TRBD1 (5 bases). Germline CDR1 is WSHSY and CDR2 is SAAADI. The CDR3 is made up of 13 amino acids. Trimming took off 6 bases at V and 3 bases at J, with 8 bases between the two ends. The CDR3 DNA follows: TGCGCCAGCAGGGGCAGGGACACCGGGGAGCTGTTTTTT. Its translation: CASRGRDTGELFF.

The CDR3 loop is CASADRGLRADTQYF. The CDR3 bases are TGTGCCAGCGCGGACAGGGGGCTGCGTGCAGATACGCAGTATTTT. The V and J genes are TRBV9 and TRBJ2-3; 11 nucleotides line up with TRBD1. CDR1 and CDR2 (germline): SGDLS, YYNGEE. J lost 4 bases, V lost 7 bases, and 8 bases had no gene match. The CDR3 is 15 amino acids.

The chain's CDR3 is CASSDGLAKNIQYF. The CDR3 nucleotides are TGTGCCAGCAGTGACGGACTAGCCAAAAACATTCAGTACTTC. The rearrangement links TRBV6-1 to TRBJ2-4; maybe TRBD2 (5 bases). The CDR3 covers 14 residues. Trimming took 3 bases from V and 0 from J, leaving 6 bases between them. From germline, CDR1 is MNHNS and CDR2 SASEGT.

The gene calls are TRBV5-1 and TRBJ1-2; the D is unclear. Germline V lookup: CDR1 SGHRS, CDR2 YFSETQ. The CDR3 loop spans 13 amino acids. With 3 bases removed from V and 7 bases from J, the gap between germline ends came to 13 bases. CDR3 nucleotides: TGCGCCAGCAGCTCTGGGTTGACGGGTGGCTACACCTTC. Protein: CASSSGLTGGYTF.

CDR3 nucleotides: TGTGCCAGCAGTAAGACAGGGGAGGAGACCCAGTACTTC. Its translation: CASSKTGEETQYF. This chain links TRBV6-2 or TRBV6-3 with TRBJ2-5, with TRBD1 matching over 8 bases. Looked up from germline, CDR1 is MNHEY and CDR2 is SVGEGT. The CDR3 runs 13 residues. The V and J ends lost 5 bases and 5 bases, in that order; junction bases with no gene match: 4.

This clone was seen once. V and J are TRBV3-1 (or the pseudogene TRBV3-2) and TRBJ2-1; D is unclear. The CDR3 length is 13 residues. V was pared by 8 bases and J by 4 bases, with 12 bases between. CDR1 LGHDT and CDR2 YNNKEL come from the germline V gene (reference sequence). CDR3 loop: CASLPPNYNEQFF. As DNA, the CDR3 is TGTGCCAGCCTCCCCCCTAATTACAATGAGCAGTTCTTC.

The rearrangement joins TRBV18 to TRBJ2-3; TRBD2 matches 11 bases. V lost 8 bases to trimming and J lost 2 bases; unmatched junction nucleotides: 6. This CDR3 region has 15 residues. Per germline, CDR1 KGHSH and CDR2 LQKENI. CDR3 DNA: TGTGCCAGCAAACCGGGACTAGCGGACACAGATACGCAGTATTTT. Encoded protein: CASKPGLADTDTQYF.

This clone was picked up one time. CDR3 coding DNA: TGTGCCAGCAGCCGGGTGACAGGGAATCAGCCCCAGCATTTT. Its translation is CASSRVTGNQPQHF. This chain connects TRBV6-6 to TRBJ1-5, with TRBD1 matching 7 bases. The J segment lost 4 bases and the V segment lost 6 bases, leaving 6 bases of the junction unmatched. Germline values: CDR1 MNHNY, CDR2 SVGAGI (reference sequence). The CDR3 totals 14 residues.

Here the CDR3 reads CASSRRAGTEAFF. The CDR3 DNA reads TGTGCCAGCAGCCGCAGGGCAGGCACTGAAGCTTTCTTT. The chain carries TRBV12-3 or TRBV12-4 and TRBJ1-1, with TRBD1 as a possible D gene (5 bases). This CDR3 region has 13 residues. The V gene lost 6 bases and the J gene lost 4 bases, with 12 bases spanning the gap.

The chain employs TRBV3-1 (or the pseudogene TRBV3-2) and TRBJ1-4; 8 nucleotides line up with TRBD1. The CDR3 length is 15 residues. V gave up 6 bases and J gave up 7 bases; unmatched junction bases: 10. Germline CDR1 LGHDT, CDR2 YNNKEL (reference sequence). CDR3 loop: CASSPDRGLTEKLFF. The DNA of the CDR3 is TGTGCCAGCAGTCCCGACAGGGGCCTCACTGAAAAACTGTTTTTT.

The chain couples TRBV6-5 to TRBJ2-1; 7 bases line up with TRBD2. Germline V gives CDR1 MNHEY, CDR2 SVGAGI. This CDR3 spans 16 amino acids. The junction had 10 bases not matched to a gene; V was cut back by 3 bases and J by 5 bases. The chain's CDR3 is CASSYTGTTNHNEQFF. CDR3 in DNA: TGTGCCAGCAGTTATACCGGGACTACAAACCACAATGAGCAGTTCTTC.

The chain employs TRBV24-1 and TRBJ1-2; 7 positions agree with TRBD1. CDR1 is KGHDR, CDR2 SFDVKD, per germline. The V and J ends lost 5 bases and 4 bases, in that order; junction bases with no gene match: 3. The length of the CDR3 is 13 residues. The CDR3 DNA sequence: TGTGCCACCAGTGCGGGGACAGTCTATGGCTACACCTTC. This translates into CATSAGTVYGYTF.

This clone was found a few times. The sample contains more than one DNA sequence encoding this CDR3. J is TRBJ1-1 and V is TRBV20-1; tentatively, D is TRBD1 (5 bases). The germline V gene encodes CDR1 DFQATT and CDR2 SNEGSKA (reference sequence). This CDR3 has 11 amino acids. Trimming stripped 0 bases from V and 8 bases from J, with 7 bases between. In DNA form, the CDR3 reads TGCAGTGCTAGAGATAGGACAGAAGCTTTCTTT. Amino acids: CSARDRTEAFF.

This clone has a handful of counts. The chain uses TRBV11-2 and TRBJ1-2; tentatively, D is TRBD1 (5 bases). Trimming pared 0 bases from V and 7 bases from J, leaving 15 bases between. CDR3 length: 15 residues. Germline-derived CDR1 and CDR2 are SGHAT and FQNNGV. The CDR3 DNA follows: TGTGCCAGCAGCTTAGACAGGGCCTATCTGGGTGGCTACACCTTC. Its translation: CASSLDRAYLGGYTF.

V usage is TRBV10-3 and J usage is TRBJ2-7, with 12 positions matching TRBD2. There are 15 residues in the CDR3. Germline CDR1 ENHRY, CDR2 SYGVKD. V lost 6 bases, J lost 0 bases, and 3 bases stayed unmatched. The DNA for the CDR3 is TGTGCCATCAGAGCGACTAGCGGGGGCTCCTACGAGCAGTACTTC. It yields the protein CAIRATSGGSYEQYF.

The chain carries TRBV18 and TRBJ1-2; tentative D call: TRBD1 (6 bases). V shed 2 bases and J shed 2 bases, with 9 bases lying between them. The CDR3 totals 14 residues. Germline values: CDR1 KGHSH, CDR2 LQKENI. CDR3 amino acids: CASSPDRQNYGYTF. DNA for the CDR3: TGTGCCAGCTCACCAGACAGGCAGAACTATGGCTACACCTTC.

The rearrangement uses TRBV3-1 (or the pseudogene TRBV3-2) and TRBJ1-6; 9 bases agree with TRBD1. The CDR3 runs 14 residues. Germline V gives CDR1 LGHDT, CDR2 YNNKEL (reference sequence). Germline trimming cut 4 bases from V and 11 bases from J; bases unmatched to any gene: 6. As DNA, the CDR3 is TGTGCCAGCAGCCCCGGGACAGGGAATGCACCCCTCCACTTT. Translation gives CASSPGTGNAPLHF.

The chain couples TRBV30 to TRBJ1-2; D remains ambiguous. Germline values: CDR1 GTSNPN, CDR2 SVGIG (reference sequence). This CDR3 region has 12 residues. The ends were cut back, 1 base at V and 4 bases at J, with 7 bases in the middle. CDR3 bases: TGTGCCTGGAGTGGACACCTCTATGGCTACACCTTC. It is translated as CAWSGHLYGYTF.

The rearrangement links TRBV28 to TRBJ2-7; 8 positions agree with TRBD1. CDR1 is MDHEN and CDR2 is SYDVKM in the germline V gene. The trim removed 4 bases at V and 5 bases at J, leaving 10 bases unmatched. The CDR3 is made up of 15 amino acids. In DNA form, the CDR3 reads TGTGCCAGCAGTTCCCCCTCGTTCAGGGGGCACGAGCAGTACTTC. This sequence encodes CASSSPSFRGHEQYF.

This chain links TRBV7-2 with TRBJ1-4, with 8 bases identical to TRBD1. Unmatched junction bases numbered 8, after V lost 0 bases and J lost 11 bases. CDR3 size: 15 residues. Germline-derived CDR1 and CDR2 are SGHTA and FQGNSA. CDR3 region: CASSLAPSTGDKLFF. CDR3 DNA: TGTGCCAGCAGCTTAGCGCCCTCGACAGGGGACAAACTGTTTTTT.

This chain connects TRBV5-1 to TRBJ1-2; D perhaps matches TRBD1 (6 bases). CDR1 and CDR2 (germline): SGHRS, YFSETQ. The CDR3 loop spans 14 amino acids. V lost 1 base, J lost 6 bases, and 13 bases lay in between. The DNA for the CDR3 is TGCGCCAGCAGCTTGAATTACGCAGGGGATGGCTACACCTTC. It is translated as CASSLNYAGDGYTF. Filled out from reference TRBV5-1 and TRBJ1-2, the complete variable domain reads KAGVTQTPRYLIKTRGQQVTLSCSPISGHRSVSWYQQTPGQGLQFLFEYFSETQRNKGNFPGRFSGRQFSNSRSEMNVSTLELGDSALYLCASSLNYAGDGYTFGSGTRLTVV.